These T cell receptor beta chains were read from a single sample in a study of blood T cell repertoires in COVID-19. Assay used: immunoSEQ multiplex PCR; TCRdb lists only in-frame clones, some missing. This table has around 140,000 clones, around four fifths appearing once. The material sequenced was PBMCs or T cells enriched from blood (not recorded which). All receptors come from a woman aged 45-60 years with acute COVID-19. CDR3s include the opening cysteine and the closing phenylalanine or tryptophan. A D gene is named only where the DNA matches it firmly. Some rows mark clone size as missing; the rest say once, few, many or name a class of expanded clone.

D | J | V | size | CDR3 | DNA
- | TRBJ2-7 | TRBV1 | - | CTSSQTAGLYF | TGCACCAGCAGCCAGACCGCGGGGCTATACTTC
- | TRBJ1-4 | TRBV7-2 | - | CASSPRVREKLFF | TGTGCCAGCAGTCCGCGGGTTCGCGAAAAACTGTTTTTT
- | TRBJ1-5 | TRBV7-2 | - | CASSFAGERQPQHF | TGTGCCAGCAGCTTTGCAGGGGAGCGGCAGCCCCAGCATTTT
TRBD1 | TRBJ1-1 | TRBV15 | - | CATSGGTGRGTEAFF | TGTGCCACCAGCGGAGGGACAGGGAGAGGAACTGAAGCTTTCTTT
TRBD1 | TRBJ2-7 | TRBV18 | - | CASSSEGQGLYEQYF | TGTGCCAGCTCATCCGAGGGACAGGGGTTATACGAGCAGTACTTC
- | TRBJ1-6 | TRBV10-3 | - | CAISSGNNSPLHF | TGTGCCATCAGTTCAGGAAATAATTCACCCCTCCACTTT
- | TRBJ2-1 | TRBV9 | few | CASSGDQAVPFF | TGTGCCAGCAGCGGAGACCAGGCTGTGCCGTTCTTC
TRBD2 | TRBJ2-5 | TRBV2 | - | CASSEPTAGVGETQYF | TGTGCCAGCAGTGAACCGACAGCGGGAGTTGGGGAGACCCAGTACTTC
TRBD1 | TRBJ1-6 | TRBV9 | few | CASSERDRVSPLHF | TGTGCCAGCAGCGAGAGGGACAGGGTCTCACCCCTCCACTTT
TRBD2 | TRBJ2-3 | TRBV29-1 | - | CSAESSGFTDTQYF | TGCAGCGCGGAATCTAGCGGTTTCACAGATACGCAGTATTTT
- | TRBJ2-5 | TRBV11-2 | - | CASSFGSGETQYF | TGTGCCAGCAGCTTTGGTTCGGGAGAGACCCAGTACTTC
TRBD2 | TRBJ2-7 | TRBV6-2/TRBV6-3 | few | CASSTSRAGGTYEQYF | TGTGCCAGCAGTACCAGTCGGGCGGGAGGAACCTACGAGCAGTACTTC
- | TRBJ2-7 | TRBV11-2 | - | CASSLEAGVEYF | TGTGCCAGCAGCTTAGAGGCAGGGGTAGAATACTTC
- | TRBJ1-4 | TRBV11-3 | - | CASSRRGGLRNEKLFF | TGTGCCAGCAGCCGTCGGGGTGGACTCCGTAATGAAAAACTGTTTTTT
TRBD1 | TRBJ2-7 | TRBV14 | - | CASSQRTGPSEQYF | TGTGCCAGCAGCCAGCGGACAGGGCCGAGCGAGCAGTACTTC
TRBD2 | TRBJ2-1 | TRBV19 | - | CASSIGGRVYNEQFF | TGTGCCAGTAGTATCGGCGGGAGGGTTTACAATGAGCAGTTCTTC
TRBD1 | TRBJ1-4 | TRBV7-2 | - | CASSPPGQGAEKLFF | TGTGCCAGCAGCCCCCCGGGACAGGGTGCTGAAAAACTGTTTTTT
- | TRBJ1-1 | TRBV18 | - | CASSGVNTEAFF | TGTGCCAGCTCAGGAGTGAACACTGAAGCTTTCTTT
TRBD2 | TRBJ2-3 | TRBV10-3 | - | CAISESSSGITDTQYF | TGTGCCATCAGTGAGTCGTCTAGCGGGATAACAGATACGCAGTATTTT
TRBD1 | TRBJ2-7 | TRBV2 | - | CASSRGAGGREQYF | TGTGCCAGCTCTAGGGGGGCAGGGGGCCGCGAGCAGTACTTC
- | TRBJ2-1 | TRBV4-1 | once | CASSQGLDRNEQFF | TGCGCCAGCAGCCAGGGCCTTGATAGGAATGAGCAGTTCTTC
TRBD1 | TRBJ2-7 | TRBV12-5 | - | CASPTGVMWQYF | TGTGCTAGCCCCACAGGGGTAATGTGGCAGTACTTC
- | TRBJ1-5 | TRBV2 | - | CASSVQGNQPQHF | TGTGCCAGCAGTGTACAGGGCAATCAGCCCCAGCATTTT
TRBD1 | TRBJ2-5 | TRBV19 | - | CASSIAQGAETQYF | TGTGCCAGTAGTATAGCACAGGGGGCTGAGACCCAGTACTTC
- | TRBJ2-1 | TRBV6-5 | few | CASSGQLYNEQFF | TGTGCCAGCAGCGGACAGCTTTACAATGAGCAGTTCTTC
- | TRBJ2-5 | TRBV2 | - | CASGREPPGTQYF | TGTGCCAGCGGTCGTGAACCCCCCGGGACCCAGTACTTC
- | TRBJ2-3 | TRBV30 | - | CAWSVHPIATDTQYF | TGTGCCTGGAGTGTTCACCCAATAGCCACAGATACGCAGTATTTT
- | TRBJ2-2 | TRBV6-5 | - | CATMGEVDTGELFF | TGTGCCACCATGGGGGAGGTGGACACCGGGGAGCTGTTTTTT
- | TRBJ2-1 | TRBV7-9 | - | CASSLAGVEVEEQFF | TGTGCCAGCAGCTTAGCGGGAGTAGAAGTGGAGGAGCAGTTCTTC
- | TRBJ2-7 | TRBV7-9 | - | CASSLARVGTYEQYF | TGTGCCAGCAGCTTGGCTCGGGTAGGAACCTACGAGCAGTACTTC
TRBD1 | TRBJ1-1 | TRBV5-8 | - | CASSLETGARSNTEAFF | TGTGCCAGCAGCTTAGAAACAGGGGCTCGGTCGAACACTGAAGCTTTCTTT
TRBD2 | TRBJ2-2 | TRBV11-2 | - | CASSRAVAAGVIGELFF | TGTGCCAGCAGCCGCGCCGTGGCAGCGGGAGTTATCGGGGAGCTGTTTTTT
TRBD1 | TRBJ2-7 | TRBV5-1 | - | CASSLEGQGGRQYF | TGCGCCAGCAGCTTGGAGGGACAGGGTGGACGGCAGTACTTC
TRBD2 | TRBJ2-3 | TRBV27 | - | CASSLSGGTRLGATQYF | TGTGCCAGCAGTTTATCCGGCGGGACTAGATTGGGGGCTACGCAGTATTTT
TRBD1 | TRBJ1-5 | TRBV28 | - | CASSSIQGANQPQHF | TGTGCCAGCAGTTCGATCCAGGGGGCGAATCAGCCCCAGCATTTT
TRBD1 | TRBJ1-2 | TRBV15 | - | CATSRARQGSSYGYTF | TGTGCCACCAGCAGAGCACGACAGGGCTCCTCCTATGGCTACACCTTC
- | TRBJ1-4 | TRBV19 | - | CASSEGVLNEKLFF | TGTGCCAGTAGTGAGGGGGTTCTCAATGAAAAACTGTTTTTT
TRBD2 | TRBJ2-5 | TRBV24-1 | - | CATSGSGGQKTQYF | TGTGCCACCAGTGGTAGCGGGGGGCAGAAGACCCAGTACTTC
- | TRBJ2-5 | TRBV5-1 | once | CASSLSVSQETQYF | TGCGCCAGCAGCCTTAGCGTATCCCAAGAGACCCAGTACTTC
TRBD1 | TRBJ1-5 | TRBV29-1 | - | CSVGTTGDRRQPQHF | TGCAGCGTTGGCACCACAGGGGATCGAAGGCAGCCCCAGCATTTT
TRBD1 | TRBJ1-2 | TRBV19 | - | CASSIGAMWDSTIANYGYTF | TGTGCCAGTAGTATAGGAGCCATGTGGGACAGCACTATAGCTAACTATGGCTACACCTTC